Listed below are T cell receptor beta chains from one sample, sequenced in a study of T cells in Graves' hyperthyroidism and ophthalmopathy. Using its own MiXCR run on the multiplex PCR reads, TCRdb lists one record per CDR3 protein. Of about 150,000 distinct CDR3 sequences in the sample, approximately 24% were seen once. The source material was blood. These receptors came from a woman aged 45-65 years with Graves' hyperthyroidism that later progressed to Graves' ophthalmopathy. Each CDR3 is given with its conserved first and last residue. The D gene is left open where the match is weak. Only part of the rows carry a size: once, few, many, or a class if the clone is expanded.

CDR3nt: TGCAGTGGCAGAGAGGCAGGGGCTTACACAGATACGCAGTATTTT
CDR3aa: CSGREAGAYTDTQYF
d_gene: .
v_gene: TRBV20-1
j_gene: TRBJ2-3
abundance: .

CDR3nt: TGTGCCAGCAGCGTCTCCGGGACAGGGAACGAGCAGTACTTC
CDR3aa: CASSVSGTGNEQYF
d_gene: TRBD1
v_gene: TRBV7-2
j_gene: TRBJ2-7
abundance: .

CDR3nt: TGTGCCAGCAGCCCGGACACCCCGGGCGTCACAGATACGCAGTATTTT
CDR3aa: CASSPDTPGVTDTQYF
d_gene: .
v_gene: TRBV7-9
j_gene: TRBJ2-3
abundance: many

CDR3nt: TGTGCCAGCAGCTTAGCGGGAGCGGGTGAGCAGTTCTTC
CDR3aa: CASSLAGAGEQFF
d_gene: .
v_gene: TRBV11-2
j_gene: TRBJ2-1
abundance: many

CDR3nt: TGTGCCAGTAGTCAACAGGTATCCACCGGGGAGCTGTTTTTT
CDR3aa: CASSQQVSTGELFF
d_gene: .
v_gene: TRBV19
j_gene: TRBJ2-2
abundance: .

CDR3nt: TGCAGCGTTCGGAGACATGAACCCGGGGAGCTGTTTTTT
CDR3aa: CSVRRHEPGELFF
d_gene: .
v_gene: TRBV29-1
j_gene: TRBJ2-2
abundance: .

CDR3nt: TGCAGTAACGGAGCTAATTCCGAGACCCAGTACTTC
CDR3aa: CSNGANSETQYF
d_gene: .
v_gene: TRBV29-1
j_gene: TRBJ2-5
abundance: .

CDR3nt: TGTGCCAGCTCACCGTCTACAGGCACAGATACGCAGTATTTT
CDR3aa: CASSPSTGTDTQYF
d_gene: .
v_gene: TRBV18
j_gene: TRBJ2-3
abundance: many

CDR3nt: TGTGCCAGCAGCCGGACCGGGATACCTAATGAAAAACTGTTTTTT
CDR3aa: CASSRTGIPNEKLFF
d_gene: .
v_gene: TRBV5-4
j_gene: TRBJ1-4
abundance: .

CDR3nt: TGTGCCAGCAGCGTAGCAGCGTTAGGCGATGGCTACACCTTC
CDR3aa: CASSVAALGDGYTF
d_gene: .
v_gene: TRBV9
j_gene: TRBJ1-2
abundance: many

CDR3nt: TGTGCCAGCAGCTCATACCCCGGGACTCACTACAATGAGCAGTTCTTC
CDR3aa: CASSSYPGTHYNEQFF
d_gene: .
v_gene: TRBV7-3
j_gene: TRBJ2-1
abundance: .

CDR3nt: TGTGCCAGCAGTGGACAGGGAACCGGGACGGGGGCCTACGAGCAGTACTTC
CDR3aa: CASSGQGTGTGAYEQYF
d_gene: .
v_gene: TRBV2
j_gene: TRBJ2-7
abundance: .

CDR3nt: TGCAGTGCTAGTCAAGGACTAGGGTACTCCTACGAGCAGTACTTC
CDR3aa: CSASQGLGYSYEQYF
d_gene: TRBD2
v_gene: TRBV20-1
j_gene: TRBJ2-7
abundance: .

CDR3nt: TGCGCCAGCAGCGGAGGACTAGCGGGAGCCCCGCTCGGAGCCAAAAACATTCAGTACTTC
CDR3aa: CASSGGLAGAPLGAKNIQYF
d_gene: TRBD2
v_gene: TRBV5-1
j_gene: TRBJ2-4
abundance: many

CDR3nt: TGTGCCAGCAAGCTCACTAGCGGGAGCCACAATGAGCAGTTCTTC
CDR3aa: CASKLTSGSHNEQFF
d_gene: TRBD2
v_gene: TRBV12-3/TRBV12-4
j_gene: TRBJ2-1
abundance: .

CDR3nt: TGTGCCAGCAGTTTTCTAGTCAAAGCTATGGTCTTT
CDR3aa: CASSFLVKAMVF
d_gene: .
v_gene: TRBV12-3/TRBV12-4
j_gene: TRBJ1-1
abundance: many

CDR3nt: TGTGCCAGCAGCAAACGAACGCCGCAGGGGATTTATGGCTACACCTTC
CDR3aa: CASSKRTPQGIYGYTF
d_gene: .
v_gene: TRBV3-1
j_gene: TRBJ1-2
abundance: few

CDR3nt: TGTGCCAGCAGTTATAGGACTCCTGTGACCCAGCATTTT
CDR3aa: CASSYRTPVTQHF
d_gene: .
v_gene: TRBV6-1
j_gene: TRBJ1-5
abundance: .

CDR3nt: TGTGCCAGTAGTACCCGGGACAGGGGGAACGAAAAACTGTTTTTT
CDR3aa: CASSTRDRGNEKLFF
d_gene: TRBD1
v_gene: TRBV19
j_gene: TRBJ1-4
abundance: .

CDR3nt: TGTGCCAGCAGTTTATTCCGGGGTGGCAACACCATATATTTT
CDR3aa: CASSLFRGGNTIYF
d_gene: .
v_gene: TRBV28
j_gene: TRBJ1-3
abundance: many

CDR3nt: TGTGCCAGCAGAAAGGGGCGGCAGGGGGCTATTCAGCCCCAGCATTTT
CDR3aa: CASRKGRQGAIQPQHF
d_gene: TRBD1
v_gene: TRBV6-1
j_gene: TRBJ1-5
abundance: many

CDR3nt: TGCAGTGCTACCCCCAGGGGGTGGGACACTGAAGCTTTCTTT
CDR3aa: CSATPRGWDTEAFF
d_gene: TRBD1
v_gene: TRBV20-1
j_gene: TRBJ1-1
abundance: many

CDR3nt: TGTGCCAGCAGTTACCGCCCGGCATCGCCCCAGCATTTT
CDR3aa: CASSYRPASPQHF
d_gene: .
v_gene: TRBV6-5
j_gene: TRBJ1-5
abundance: many

CDR3nt: TGTGCCAGCAGGCGAGGACCTGGACAGGAAGGAGGCTACACCTTC
CDR3aa: CASRRGPGQEGGYTF
d_gene: TRBD1
v_gene: TRBV7-8
j_gene: TRBJ1-2
abundance: many

CDR3nt: TGTGCCAGCAGGACCGGTAGCGGGAGGGCCCTCAGTGAGCAGTTCTTC
CDR3aa: CASRTGSGRALSEQFF
d_gene: TRBD2
v_gene: TRBV28
j_gene: TRBJ2-1
abundance: many

CDR3nt: TGTGCCAGCAGCCCCTCTACATGGACGGCTAACAATGAGCAGTTCTTC
CDR3aa: CASSPSTWTANNEQFF
d_gene: .
v_gene: TRBV6-1
j_gene: TRBJ2-1
abundance: many

CDR3nt: TGCGCCAGCACCACAACAGGGTCGGGAACTGAAGCTTTCTTT
CDR3aa: CASTTTGSGTEAFF
d_gene: .
v_gene: TRBV5-1
j_gene: TRBJ1-1
abundance: many

CDR3nt: TGTGCCAGCAGTGCTACGATGAATCAGCCCCAGCATTTT
CDR3aa: CASSATMNQPQHF
d_gene: .
v_gene: TRBV2
j_gene: TRBJ1-5
abundance: many

CDR3nt: TGTGCCACCAGTGATCCGGCACAGCCTTACAATGAGCAGTTCTTC
CDR3aa: CATSDPAQPYNEQFF
d_gene: .
v_gene: TRBV24-1
j_gene: TRBJ2-1
abundance: many

CDR3nt: TGCGCCAGCAGCTTGCCCAGGGGGAACACTGAAGCTTTCTTT
CDR3aa: CASSLPRGNTEAFF
d_gene: .
v_gene: TRBV5-1
j_gene: TRBJ1-1
abundance: many

CDR3nt: TGTGCCAGCAGTTACAAGCTGACGACCGTAGCCAAAAACATTCAGTACTTC
CDR3aa: CASSYKLTTVAKNIQYF
d_gene: .
v_gene: TRBV6-5
j_gene: TRBJ2-4
abundance: .

CDR3nt: TGTGCCAGCAGTTTATATCTAACGACTAGCGGGAAGGATGAGCAGTACTTC
CDR3aa: CASSLYLTTSGKDEQYF
d_gene: TRBD2
v_gene: TRBV12-3/TRBV12-4
j_gene: TRBJ2-7
abundance: many